This is a list of T cell receptor beta chains from one sample in a study of blood T cell repertoires in COVID-19. Profiling relied on immunoSEQ multiplex PCR, and the TCRdb table lists in-frame clones only, not all of them. This table has about 320,000 clones, about 87% appearing once. The sequenced sample consisted of PBMCs or T cells enriched from blood (not recorded which). The receptors come from a young man who had recovered from COVID-19. CDR3s include the opening cysteine and the closing phenylalanine or tryptophan. Each record gives: J gene, V gene, clone size, D gene, CDR3 DNA, CDR3 protein. A D gene is named only where the DNA matches it firmly. Expanded clones get a size class; other rows say once, few or many, or leave the size out.

TRBJ1-1 | TRBV19 | . | TRBD1 | TGTGCCAGTATCAGGGGGGAAGGGATTACTGAAGCTTTCTTT | CASIRGEGITEAFF
TRBJ2-3 | TRBV9 | . | TRBD2 | TGTGCCAGCAGCGTAGCTAGCGGGGGCACAGATACGCAGTATTTT | CASSVASGGTDTQYF
TRBJ2-1 | TRBV19 | . | . | TGTGCCAGTAGGACCACTAGGAGCTCCTACAATGAGCAGTTCTTC | CASRTTRSSYNEQFF
TRBJ2-2 | TRBV10-1 | . | . | TGCGCCAGCAGTGAACCGGGTTCCGGGGAGCTGTTTTTT | CASSEPGSGELFF
TRBJ1-2 | TRBV2 | . | TRBD1 | TGTGCCAGCAGTACAACAGGGGGGTATGGCTACACCTTC | CASSTTGGYGYTF
TRBJ1-2 | TRBV28 | . | . | TGTGCCAGCGAGACGCGGTTGGGTGGCTACACCTTC | CASETRLGGYTF
TRBJ2-2 | TRBV27 | . | . | TGTGCCAGCAGTTTACGGGGTTCCGGGGAGCTGTTTTTT | CASSLRGSGELFF
TRBJ2-3 | TRBV6-5 | . | . | TGTGCCAGCACCCTGGCGGGGACAGATACGCAGTATTTT | CASTLAGTDTQYF
TRBJ2-7 | TRBV2 | . | TRBD1 | TGTGCCAGCAGTGAGTTCCCCGGGACAGTCCTCTACGAGCAGTACTTC | CASSEFPGTVLYEQYF
TRBJ2-1 | TRBV6-5 | . | . | TGTGCCAGCAGTTACGGGCACTACAATGAGCAGTTCTTC | CASSYGHYNEQFF
TRBJ2-3 | TRBV2 | . | TRBD2 | TGTGCCAGCAGTGTTTCGGGGGGGAGCACAGATACGCAGTATTTT | CASSVSGGSTDTQYF
TRBJ1-6 | TRBV5-5 | . | . | TGTGCCAGCAGCTTGTTGCAGGGGAAGGATTCACCCCTCCACTTT | CASSLLQGKDSPLHF
TRBJ2-2 | TRBV19 | . | TRBD2 | TGTGCCACCCTGACTAGCGCCTCCGGGGAGCTGTTTTTT | CATLTSASGELFF
TRBJ1-5 | TRBV10-3 | . | . | TGTGCCACGCTGGAGTCTTCCGAACGCAATCAGCCCCAGCATTTT | CATLESSERNQPQHF
TRBJ2-3 | TRBV9 | . | TRBD2 | TGTGCCAGCAGCGTAGGCGGGGGGAGCACAGATACGCAGTATTTT | CASSVGGGSTDTQYF
TRBJ2-4 | TRBV11-2 | . | TRBD1 | TGTGCCAGCAGCTTAGGGACAGGGGGACGCATTCAGTACTTC | CASSLGTGGRIQYF
TRBJ1-6 | TRBV5-1 | few | TRBD1 | TGCGCCAGCAGCCTTCCGGGACAGGTTAATCCACCCCTCCACTTT | CASSLPGQVNPPLHF
TRBJ1-1 | TRBV12-3/TRBV12-4 | few | . | TGTGCCAGCAGCCCACACCTGAACACTGAAGCTTTCTTT | CASSPHLNTEAFF
TRBJ2-3 | TRBV24-1 | once | TRBD2 | TGTGCCACCAGTGACCCACTGGGACTAGCAAATACGCAGTATTTT | CATSDPLGLANTQYF
TRBJ2-7 | TRBV7-3 | . | . | TGTGCCAGCAGTTCAGGGCCCAGCTCCTACGAGCAGTACTTC | CASSSGPSSYEQYF
TRBJ2-7 | TRBV21-1 | . | . | TGTGCCAGCAGCCCAGGGGGAACGATAGCCTACGAGCAGTACTTC | CASSPGGTIAYEQYF
TRBJ1-5 | TRBV11-3 | . | . | TGTGCCAGCGCTGCGTACAGTTATCAGCCCCAGCATTTT | CASAAYSYQPQHF
TRBJ1-6 | TRBV28 | . | TRBD1 | TGTGCCAGCAGTCTCGGACAGGGGGATTCACCCCTCCACTTT | CASSLGQGDSPLHF
TRBJ2-5 | TRBV5-4 | . | . | TGTGCCAGCAGCTTGGCTGGGGGGGGCTGGGAGACCCAGTACTTC | CASSLAGGGWETQYF
TRBJ2-2 | TRBV19 | once | TRBD2 | TGTGCCAGTAGCGGACTAGCGGGGACCGGGGAGCTGTTTTTT | CASSGLAGTGELFF
TRBJ2-3 | TRBV5-1 | once | . | TGCGCCAGCAGCTTGGCCGGACAGACATATAGCACAGATACGCAGTATTTT | CASSLAGQTYSTDTQYF
TRBJ1-4 | TRBV10-1 | . | . | TGCGCCAGCAGGTCTGAGAATGAAAAACTGTTTTTT | CASRSENEKLFF
TRBJ2-2 | TRBV24-1 | . | TRBD1 | TGTGCCACCAGTGATCCGGGACAGGGGGCCGGGGAGCTGTTTTTT | CATSDPGQGAGELFF
TRBJ1-2 | TRBV7-9 | few | . | TGTGCCAGCAGCTTAGTTGAGAGGCCCCCTAACTATGGCTACACCTTC | CASSLVERPPNYGYTF
TRBJ2-3 | TRBV6-1 | . | . | TGTGCCAGCAGTGATCTTGGGGCCTTCACAGATACGCAGTATTTT | CASSDLGAFTDTQYF
TRBJ1-2 | TRBV7-9 | . | TRBD1 | TGTGCCAGCAGCCATCGTCGGACAGGGATTGGCTATGGCTACACCTTC | CASSHRRTGIGYGYTF
TRBJ1-3 | TRBV18 | . | . | TGTGCCAGCTCACCACTCCGAGAGGACACCATATATTTT | CASSPLREDTIYF
TRBJ1-5 | TRBV10-2 | . | . | TGCGCCAGCAGTGAACAGGGAAGGCAGCCCCAGCATTTT | CASSEQGRQPQHF
TRBJ2-7 | TRBV3-1/TRBV3-2 | . | . | TGTGCCAGCAGCCAAGATATAACCTACGAGCAGTACTTC | CASSQDITYEQYF
TRBJ1-4 | TRBV19 | . | TRBD1 | TGTGCCAGTAGTAAGACAGGGACTCGTGAAAAACTGTTTTTT | CASSKTGTREKLFF
TRBJ2-1 | TRBV30 | . | . | TGTGCCTGGGGGTGGGGGCTGTACAATGAGCAGTTCTTC | CAWGWGLYNEQFF
TRBJ1-2 | TRBV7-9 | once | . | TGTGCCAGCAGCCCCCAGGTTGGTTGGACACAGTTGGGTGGCTACACCTTC | CASSPQVGWTQLGGYTF
TRBJ1-3 | TRBV11-1 | . | . | TGTGCCAGCAGCGTGAGCACTGGAAACACCATATATTTT | CASSVSTGNTIYF
TRBJ1-6 | TRBV19 | . | . | TGTGCCACCTCCGCGGAGTTAAATTCACCCCTCCACTTT | CATSAELNSPLHF
TRBJ2-4 | TRBV10-1 | . | TRBD1 | TGCGCCAGCAGCGGAGGACAGGGGACGGGAAACATTCAGTACTTC | CASSGGQGTGNIQYF
TRBJ2-3 | TRBV5-1 | . | TRBD1 | TGCGCCAGCAGCTTGTGGGACAGTGAAATAGATACGCAGTATTTT | CASSLWDSEIDTQYF
TRBJ2-1 | TRBV11-1 | . | . | TGTGCCAGCGGGAGGTCCTACAATGAGCAGTTCTTC | CASGRSYNEQFF
TRBJ2-7 | TRBV7-9 | few | TRBD2 | TGTGCCAGCAGCTTCAAGACTAGCGGGGTTTACGAGCAGTACTTC | CASSFKTSGVYEQYF